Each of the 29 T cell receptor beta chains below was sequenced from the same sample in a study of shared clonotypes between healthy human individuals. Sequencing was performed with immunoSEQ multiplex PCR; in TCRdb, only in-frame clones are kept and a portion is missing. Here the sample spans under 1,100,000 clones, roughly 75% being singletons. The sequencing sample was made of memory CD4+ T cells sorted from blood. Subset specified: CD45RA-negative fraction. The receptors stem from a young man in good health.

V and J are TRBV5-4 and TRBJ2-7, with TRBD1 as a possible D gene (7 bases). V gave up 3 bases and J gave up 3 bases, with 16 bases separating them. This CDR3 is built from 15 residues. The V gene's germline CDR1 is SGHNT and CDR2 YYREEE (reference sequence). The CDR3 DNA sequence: TGTGCCAGCAGCTCCTCGACAGGGAGGATCTACGAGCAGTACTTC. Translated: CASSSSTGRIYEQYF. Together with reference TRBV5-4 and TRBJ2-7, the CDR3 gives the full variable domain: ETGVTQSPTHLIKTRGQQVTLRCSSQSGHNTVSWYQQALGQGPQFIFQYYREEENGRGNFPPRFSGLQFPNYSSELNVNALELDDSALYLCASSSSTGRIYEQYFGPGTRLTVT.

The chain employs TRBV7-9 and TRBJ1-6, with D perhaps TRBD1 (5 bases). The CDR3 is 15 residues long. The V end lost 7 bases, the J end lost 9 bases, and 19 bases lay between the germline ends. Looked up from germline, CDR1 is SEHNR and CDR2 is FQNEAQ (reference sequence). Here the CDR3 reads CASNFWDPPGSPLHF. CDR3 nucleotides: TGTGCCAGCAACTTTTGGGACCCCCCGGGTTCACCCCTCCACTTT.

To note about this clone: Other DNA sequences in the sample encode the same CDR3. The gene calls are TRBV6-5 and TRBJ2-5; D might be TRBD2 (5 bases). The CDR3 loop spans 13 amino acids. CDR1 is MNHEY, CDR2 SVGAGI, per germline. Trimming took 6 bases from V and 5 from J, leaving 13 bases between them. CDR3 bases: TGTGCCAGCAGCCAAACTAGGCGGGAGACCCAGTACTTC. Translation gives CASSQTRRETQYF.

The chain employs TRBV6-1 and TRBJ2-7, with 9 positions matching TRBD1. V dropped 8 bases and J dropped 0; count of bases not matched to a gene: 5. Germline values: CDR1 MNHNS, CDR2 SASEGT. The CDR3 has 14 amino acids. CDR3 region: CASPGTGYSYEQYF. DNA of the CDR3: TGTGCCAGCCCCGGGACAGGGTACTCCTACGAGCAGTACTTC.

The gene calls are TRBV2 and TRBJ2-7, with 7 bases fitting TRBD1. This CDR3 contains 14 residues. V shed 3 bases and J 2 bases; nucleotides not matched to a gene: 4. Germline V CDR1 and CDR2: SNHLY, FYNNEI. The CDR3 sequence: CASSDWTGTYEQYF. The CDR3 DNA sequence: TGTGCCAGCAGTGACTGGACAGGAACCTACGAGCAGTACTTC.

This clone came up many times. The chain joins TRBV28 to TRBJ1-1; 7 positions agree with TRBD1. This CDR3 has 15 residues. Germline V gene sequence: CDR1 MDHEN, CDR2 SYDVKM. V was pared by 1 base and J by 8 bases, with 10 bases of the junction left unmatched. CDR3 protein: CASSLYAGGPREAFF. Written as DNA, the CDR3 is TGTGCCAGCAGTTTATACGCAGGGGGGCCACGAGAAGCTTTCTTT.

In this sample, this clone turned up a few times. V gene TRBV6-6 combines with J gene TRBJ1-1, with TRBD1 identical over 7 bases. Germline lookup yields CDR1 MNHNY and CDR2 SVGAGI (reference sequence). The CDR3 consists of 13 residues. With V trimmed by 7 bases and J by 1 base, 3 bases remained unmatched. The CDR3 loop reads CASKGGPNTEAFF. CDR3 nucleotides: TGTGCCAGCAAAGGGGGCCCGAACACTGAAGCTTTCTTT.

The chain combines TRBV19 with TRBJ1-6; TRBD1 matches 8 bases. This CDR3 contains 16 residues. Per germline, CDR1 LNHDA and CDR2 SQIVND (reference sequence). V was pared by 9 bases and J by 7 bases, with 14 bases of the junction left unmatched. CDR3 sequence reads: CASRHPTGEGNSPLHF. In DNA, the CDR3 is TGTGCCAGCAGACACCCGACAGGGGAGGGGAATTCACCCCTCCACTTT. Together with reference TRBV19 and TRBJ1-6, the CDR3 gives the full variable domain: DGGITQSPKYLFRKEGQNVTLSCEQNLNHDAMYWYRQDPGQGLRLIYYSQIVNDFQKGDIAEGYSVSREKKESFPLTVTSAQKNPTAFYLCASRHPTGEGNSPLHFGNGTRLTVT.

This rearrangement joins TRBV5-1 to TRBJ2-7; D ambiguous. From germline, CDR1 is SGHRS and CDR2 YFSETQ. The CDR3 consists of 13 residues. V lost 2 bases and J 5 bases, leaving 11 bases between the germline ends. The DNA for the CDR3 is TGCGCCAGCAGCTTCGCAAATATCCACGAGCAGTACTTC. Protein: CASSFANIHEQYF.

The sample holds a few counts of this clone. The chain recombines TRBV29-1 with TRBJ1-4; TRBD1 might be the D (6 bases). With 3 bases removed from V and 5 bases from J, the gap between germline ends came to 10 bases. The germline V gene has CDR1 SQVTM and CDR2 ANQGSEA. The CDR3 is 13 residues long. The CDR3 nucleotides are TGCAGCGTTGATCTACAGGGCAATGAAAAACTGTTTTTT. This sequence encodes CSVDLQGNEKLFF.

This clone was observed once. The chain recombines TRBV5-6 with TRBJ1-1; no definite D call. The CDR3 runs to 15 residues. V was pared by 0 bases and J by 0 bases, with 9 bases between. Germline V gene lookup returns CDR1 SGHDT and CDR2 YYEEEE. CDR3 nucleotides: TGTGCCAGCAGCTTGGCCTTGGGGATGAACACTGAAGCTTTCTTT. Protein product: CASSLALGMNTEAFF.

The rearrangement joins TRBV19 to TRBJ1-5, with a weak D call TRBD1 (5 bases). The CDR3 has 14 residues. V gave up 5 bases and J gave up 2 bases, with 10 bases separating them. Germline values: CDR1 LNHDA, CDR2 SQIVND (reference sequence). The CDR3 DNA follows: TGTGCCAGTAGTCAAGGGGTCGGCAATCAGCCCCAGCATTTT. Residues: CASSQGVGNQPQHF.

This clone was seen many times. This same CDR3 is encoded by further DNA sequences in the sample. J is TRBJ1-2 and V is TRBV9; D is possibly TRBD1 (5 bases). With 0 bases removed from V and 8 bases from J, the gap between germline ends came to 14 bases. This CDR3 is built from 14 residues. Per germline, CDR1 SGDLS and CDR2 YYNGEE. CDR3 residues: CASSVETGRGGYTF. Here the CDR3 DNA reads TGTGCCAGCAGCGTAGAAACGGGTAGGGGAGGCTACACCTTC.

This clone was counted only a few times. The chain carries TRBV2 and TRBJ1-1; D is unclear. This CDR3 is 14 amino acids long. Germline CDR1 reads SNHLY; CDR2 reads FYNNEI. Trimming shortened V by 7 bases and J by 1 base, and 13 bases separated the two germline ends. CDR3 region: CASTEDGPNTEAFF. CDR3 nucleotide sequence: TGTGCCAGCACTGAGGACGGACCGAACACTGAAGCTTTCTTT.

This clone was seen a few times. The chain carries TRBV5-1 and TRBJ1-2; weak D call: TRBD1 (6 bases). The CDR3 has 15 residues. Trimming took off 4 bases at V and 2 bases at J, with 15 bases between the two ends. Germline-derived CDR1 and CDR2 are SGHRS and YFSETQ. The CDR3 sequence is CASSPGGGPNYGYTF. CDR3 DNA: TGCGCCAGCAGCCCCGGGGGGGGCCCCAACTATGGCTACACCTTC.

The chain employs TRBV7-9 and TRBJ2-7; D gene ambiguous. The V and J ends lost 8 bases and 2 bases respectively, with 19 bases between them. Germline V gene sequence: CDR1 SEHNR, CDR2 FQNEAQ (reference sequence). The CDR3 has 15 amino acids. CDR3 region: CASGPGSARTYEQYF. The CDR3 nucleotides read TGTGCCAGCGGCCCAGGCAGCGCCAGAACCTACGAGCAGTACTTC. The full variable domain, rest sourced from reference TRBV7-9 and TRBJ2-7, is DTGVSQNPRHKITKRGQNVTFRCDPISEHNRLYWYRQTLGQGPEFLTYFQNEAQLEKSRLLSDRFSAERPKGSFSTLEIQRTEQGDSAMYLCASGPGSARTYEQYFGPGTRLTVT.

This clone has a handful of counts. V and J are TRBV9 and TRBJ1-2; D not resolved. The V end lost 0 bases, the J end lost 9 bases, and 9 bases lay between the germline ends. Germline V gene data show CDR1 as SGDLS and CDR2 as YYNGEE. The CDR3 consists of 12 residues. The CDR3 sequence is CASSVDLGSYTF. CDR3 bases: TGTGCCAGCAGCGTAGATTTGGGGAGCTACACCTTC.

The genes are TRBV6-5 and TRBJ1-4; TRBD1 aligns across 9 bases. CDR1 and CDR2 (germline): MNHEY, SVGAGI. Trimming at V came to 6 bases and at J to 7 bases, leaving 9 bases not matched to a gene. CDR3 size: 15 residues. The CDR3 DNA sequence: TGTGCCAGCAGAAAACCCGGGACAGGGAGTGAAAAACTGTTTTTT. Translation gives CASRKPGTGSEKLFF.

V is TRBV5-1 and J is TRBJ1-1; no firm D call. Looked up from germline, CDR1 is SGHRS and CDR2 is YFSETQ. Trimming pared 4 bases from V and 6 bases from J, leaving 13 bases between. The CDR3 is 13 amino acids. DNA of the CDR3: TGCGCCAGCAGCCCGGACCTATACGCTGAAGCTTTCTTT. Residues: CASSPDLYAEAFF.

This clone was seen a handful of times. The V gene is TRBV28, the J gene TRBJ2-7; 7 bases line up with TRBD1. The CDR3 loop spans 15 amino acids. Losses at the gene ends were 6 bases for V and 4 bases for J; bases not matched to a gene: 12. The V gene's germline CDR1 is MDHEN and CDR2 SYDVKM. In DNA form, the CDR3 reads TGTGCCAGCAGCTCCGTGGGGATGGGACAGTACGAGCAGTACTTC. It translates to CASSSVGMGQYEQYF.

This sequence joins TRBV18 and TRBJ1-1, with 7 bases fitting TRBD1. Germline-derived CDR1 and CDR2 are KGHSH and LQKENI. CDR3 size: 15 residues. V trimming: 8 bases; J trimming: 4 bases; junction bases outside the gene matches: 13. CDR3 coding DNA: TGTGCCAGCCTTGGGACAGCGCAGGCGGGCACTGAAGCTTTCTTT. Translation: CASLGTAQAGTEAFF.

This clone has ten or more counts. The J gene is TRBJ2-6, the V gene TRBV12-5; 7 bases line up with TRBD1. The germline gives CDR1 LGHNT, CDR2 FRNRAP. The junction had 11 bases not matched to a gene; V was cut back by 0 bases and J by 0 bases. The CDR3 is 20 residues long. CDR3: CASGLVHFPGGLSGANVLTF. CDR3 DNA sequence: TGTGCTAGTGGTTTGGTACATTTTCCAGGGGGTCTCTCTGGGGCCAACGTCCTGACTTTC.

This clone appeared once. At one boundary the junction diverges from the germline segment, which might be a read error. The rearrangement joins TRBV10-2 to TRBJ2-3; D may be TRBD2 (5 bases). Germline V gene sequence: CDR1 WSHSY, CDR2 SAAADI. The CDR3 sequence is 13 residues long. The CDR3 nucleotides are TGCGCCAGCAGCGAAACTCCGAGGGAGACGCGGTATTTT. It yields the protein CASSETPRETRYF.

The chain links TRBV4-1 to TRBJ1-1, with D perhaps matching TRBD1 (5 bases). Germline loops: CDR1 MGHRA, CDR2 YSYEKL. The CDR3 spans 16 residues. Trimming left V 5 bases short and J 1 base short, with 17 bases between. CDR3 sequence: CASSGRMVRGNTEAFF. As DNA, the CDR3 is TGCGCCAGCAGCGGCAGAATGGTAAGGGGGAACACTGAAGCTTTCTTT.

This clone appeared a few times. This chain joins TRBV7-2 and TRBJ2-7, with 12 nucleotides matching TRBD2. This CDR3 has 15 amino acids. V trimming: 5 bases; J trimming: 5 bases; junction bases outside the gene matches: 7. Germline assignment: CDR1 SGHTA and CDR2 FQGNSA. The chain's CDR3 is CASSQTSGSVDEQYF. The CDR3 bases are TGTGCCAGCAGCCAGACTAGCGGGAGTGTCGACGAGCAGTACTTC.

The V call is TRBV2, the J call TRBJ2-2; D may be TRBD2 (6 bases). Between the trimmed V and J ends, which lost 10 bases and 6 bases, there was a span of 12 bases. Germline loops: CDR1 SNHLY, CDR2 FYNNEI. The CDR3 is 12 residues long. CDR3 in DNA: TGTGCCACCCGGGGGACTTCCGGGGAGCTGTTTTTT. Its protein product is CATRGTSGELFF.

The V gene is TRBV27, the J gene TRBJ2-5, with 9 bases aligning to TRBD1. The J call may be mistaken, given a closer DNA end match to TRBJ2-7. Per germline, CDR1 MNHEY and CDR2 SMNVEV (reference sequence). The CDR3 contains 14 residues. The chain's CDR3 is CASSLGQGSPEQYF. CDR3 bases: TGTGCCAGCAGCTTGGGACAGGGAAGTCCCGAGCAGTACTTC.

The CDR3 DNA sequence: TGTGCCAGCAGCCCTAATCTCGAGCAGTACTTC. Protein: CASSPNLEQYF. The rearrangement joins TRBV7-9 to TRBJ2-7; D not certain. Germline CDR1 is SEHNR and CDR2 is FQNEAQ (reference sequence). Trimming took 5 bases from V and 6 from J, leaving 8 bases between them. CDR3 length: 11 amino acids.

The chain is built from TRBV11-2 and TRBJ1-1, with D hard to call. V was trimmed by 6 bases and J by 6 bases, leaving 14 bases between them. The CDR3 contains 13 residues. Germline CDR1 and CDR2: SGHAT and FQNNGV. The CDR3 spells CASRTIRRPEAFF. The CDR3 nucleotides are TGTGCCAGCAGAACGATACGGAGGCCTGAAGCTTTCTTT. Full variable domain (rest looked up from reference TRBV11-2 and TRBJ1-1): EAGVAQSPRYKIIEKRQSVAFWCNPISGHATLYWYQQILGQGPKLLIQFQNNGVVDDSQLPKDRFSAERLKGVDSTLKIQPAKLEDSAVYLCASRTIRRPEAFFGQGTRLTVV.